A selection of T cell receptor beta chains follows, all from one sample in a study of control samples from healthy donors and cancer patients. Assay used: immunoSEQ multiplex PCR; TCRdb lists only in-frame clones, some missing. The data hold 30,000 to 35,000 clones, with approximately 94% observed a single time. Sequencing was done on a sample of blood. The receptors derive from a man in his sixties in good health. Both conserved end residues are part of each CDR3. The order of the fields is CDR3 protein, J gene, D gene, V gene. D genes are given only for firm matches.

CDR3aa: CASSVEATRGDTQYF
j_gene: TRBJ2-3
d_gene: NA
v_gene: TRBV9

CDR3aa: CSVERGAFQETQYF
j_gene: TRBJ2-5
d_gene: TRBD2
v_gene: TRBV29-1

CDR3aa: CASSLSTVNYGYTF
j_gene: TRBJ1-2
d_gene: NA
v_gene: TRBV7-2

CDR3aa: CASRTGGGTDTQYF
j_gene: TRBJ2-3
d_gene: TRBD2
v_gene: TRBV5-4

CDR3aa: CASSRGMNTEAFF
j_gene: TRBJ1-1
d_gene: NA
v_gene: TRBV5-1

CDR3aa: CASYREYNEQFF
j_gene: TRBJ2-1
d_gene: NA
v_gene: TRBV2

CDR3aa: CASSSGGTAGNTIYF
j_gene: TRBJ1-3
d_gene: NA
v_gene: TRBV11-3

CDR3aa: CASSSRQSNEKLFF
j_gene: TRBJ1-4
d_gene: NA
v_gene: TRBV19

CDR3aa: CASSLTGLQGYTF
j_gene: TRBJ1-2
d_gene: TRBD1
v_gene: TRBV9

CDR3aa: CASSPSGTPNQPQHF
j_gene: TRBJ1-5
d_gene: NA
v_gene: TRBV18

CDR3aa: CASSGRLAGEVDTQYF
j_gene: TRBJ2-3
d_gene: TRBD2
v_gene: TRBV2

CDR3aa: CASSFDPLGVNSPLHF
j_gene: TRBJ1-6
d_gene: NA
v_gene: TRBV7-2

CDR3aa: CASSSSFGTGLDEQFF
j_gene: TRBJ2-1
d_gene: TRBD1
v_gene: TRBV7-8

CDR3aa: CASSSGTGAGANVLTF
j_gene: TRBJ2-6
d_gene: TRBD1
v_gene: TRBV28

CDR3aa: CASRGGALNQPQHF
j_gene: TRBJ1-5
d_gene: NA
v_gene: TRBV28

CDR3aa: CASSMGKIEAFF
j_gene: TRBJ1-1
d_gene: NA
v_gene: TRBV19